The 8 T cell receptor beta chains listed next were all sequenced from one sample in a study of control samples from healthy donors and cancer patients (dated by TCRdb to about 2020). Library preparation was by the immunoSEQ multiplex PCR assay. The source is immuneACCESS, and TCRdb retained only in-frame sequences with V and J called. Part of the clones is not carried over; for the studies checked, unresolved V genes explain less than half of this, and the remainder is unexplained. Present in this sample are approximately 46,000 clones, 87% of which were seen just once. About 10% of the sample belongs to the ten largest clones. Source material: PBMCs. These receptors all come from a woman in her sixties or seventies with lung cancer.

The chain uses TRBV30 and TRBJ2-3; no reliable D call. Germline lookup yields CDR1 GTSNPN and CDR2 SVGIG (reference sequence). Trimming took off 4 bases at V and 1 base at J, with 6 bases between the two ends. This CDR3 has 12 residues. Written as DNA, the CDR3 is TGTGCCTGGACGTTTGGCACAGATACGCAGTATTTT. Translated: CAWTFGTDTQYF.

DNA of the CDR3: TGTGCCAGCAGTTTTACCGCGAGAGCGGTAACATACAATGAGCAGTTCTTC. Its translation is CASSFTARAVTYNEQFF. The chain combines TRBV13 with TRBJ2-1; possible D gene TRBD2, 5 bases. CDR1 is PRHDT, CDR2 FYEKMQ, per germline (reference sequence). The CDR3 is made up of 17 amino acids. V lost 6 bases to trimming and J lost 4 bases, with 22 bases between them. The full variable domain, rest sourced from reference TRBV13 and TRBJ2-1, is AAGVIQSPRHLIKEKRETATLKCYPIPRHDTVYWYQQGPGQDPQFLISFYEKMQSDKGSIPDRFSAQQFSDYHSELNMSSLELGDSALYFCASSFTARAVTYNEQFFGPGTRLTVL.

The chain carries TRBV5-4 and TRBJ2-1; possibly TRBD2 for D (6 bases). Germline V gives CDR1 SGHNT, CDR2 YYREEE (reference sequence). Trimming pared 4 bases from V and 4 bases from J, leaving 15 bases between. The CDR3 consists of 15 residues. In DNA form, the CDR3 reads TGTGCCAGCAGCGCCCGGTGGGGGGAGTACAATGAGCAGTTCTTC. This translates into CASSARWGEYNEQFF.

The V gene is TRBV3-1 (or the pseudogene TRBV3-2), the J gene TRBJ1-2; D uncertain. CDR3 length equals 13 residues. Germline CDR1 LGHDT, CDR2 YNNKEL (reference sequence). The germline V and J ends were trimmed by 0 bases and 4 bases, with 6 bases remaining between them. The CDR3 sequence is CASSQEGPYGYTF. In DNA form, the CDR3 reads TGTGCCAGCAGCCAAGAGGGCCCCTATGGCTACACCTTC.

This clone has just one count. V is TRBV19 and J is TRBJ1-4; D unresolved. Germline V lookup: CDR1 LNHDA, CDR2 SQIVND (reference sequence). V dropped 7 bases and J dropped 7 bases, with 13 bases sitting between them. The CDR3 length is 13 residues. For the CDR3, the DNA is TGTGCCAGTACCTTGGACCCGGGTGAAAAACTGTTTTTT. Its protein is CASTLDPGEKLFF. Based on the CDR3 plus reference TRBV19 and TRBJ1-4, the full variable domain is DGGITQSPKYLFRKEGQNVTLSCEQNLNHDAMYWYRQDPGQGLRLIYYSQIVNDFQKGDIAEGYSVSREKKESFPLTVTSAQKNPTAFYLCASTLDPGEKLFFGSGTQLSVL.

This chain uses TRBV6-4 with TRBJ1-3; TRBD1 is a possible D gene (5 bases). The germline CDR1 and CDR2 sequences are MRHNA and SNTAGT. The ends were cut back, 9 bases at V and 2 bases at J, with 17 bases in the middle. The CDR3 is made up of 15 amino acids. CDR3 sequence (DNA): TGTGCCAGAAATCCGAGGGGATCAGCTGGAAACACCATATATTTT. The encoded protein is CARNPRGSAGNTIYF.

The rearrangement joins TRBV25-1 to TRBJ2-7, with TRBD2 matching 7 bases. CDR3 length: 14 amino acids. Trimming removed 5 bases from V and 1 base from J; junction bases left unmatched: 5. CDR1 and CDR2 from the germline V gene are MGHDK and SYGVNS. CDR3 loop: CASSPPSGSYEQYF. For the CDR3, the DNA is TGTGCCAGCAGTCCCCCTAGCGGATCCTACGAGCAGTACTTC.

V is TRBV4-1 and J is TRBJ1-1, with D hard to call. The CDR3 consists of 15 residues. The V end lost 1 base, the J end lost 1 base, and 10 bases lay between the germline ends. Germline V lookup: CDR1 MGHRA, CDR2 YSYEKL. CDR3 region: CASSQVGKRNTEAFF. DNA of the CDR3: TGCGCCAGCAGCCAAGTAGGCAAAAGGAACACTGAAGCTTTCTTT.